This TCR beta chain stems from a study of CD4 T cells in relation to SARS-CoV-2 and coronaviruses. Across the whole study: ViraFEST: approximately 10-day antigen culture of PBMCs, then TCR beta CDR3 sequencing. Findings and caveats of the study: In 55% to 75% of donors, memory CD4+ clonotypes crossrecognized SARS-CoV-2 and at least one common cold coronavirus spike. This crossreactivity analysis covered spike protein alone, no other viral proteins.

Unexposed donor CD4+ T cells date from about 2011-2018, before the COVID-19 pandemic. The cells were cultured for around ten days before CD4+ T cells were isolated. As cell numbers allowed, unexposed-donor CD4+ T cells faced SARS-CoV-2 S/N and four cold-coronavirus spikes. The repertoire was sequenced with immunoSEQ multiplex PCR; TCRdb's copy has only in-frame clones and lacks some. The sample lists 20,000 or so clones, around three quarters occurring once. Regarding this clone: Its matching antigen is unknown.

From germline, CDR1 is SGHRS and CDR2 YFSETQ. The CDR3 consists of 16 residues. The ends were cut back, 2 bases at V and 0 bases at J, with 11 bases in the middle. Sample: CD4+ T cells from PBMCs, cultured in vitro. The V call is TRBV5-1, the J call TRBJ2-2, with D possibly TRBD1 on 6 matching bases. The receptor's source is a human donor in good health. CDR3 region: CASSFRGTPNTGELFF. In DNA, the CDR3 is TGCGCCAGCAGCTTTCGTGGGACACCGAACACCGGGGAGCTGTTTTTT. Full variable domain (rest looked up from reference TRBV5-1 and TRBJ2-2): KAGVTQTPRYLIKTRGQQVTLSCSPISGHRSVSWYQQTPGQGLQFLFEYFSETQRNKGNFPGRFSGRQFSNSRSEMNVSTLELGDSALYLCASSFRGTPNTGELFFGEGSRLTVL.